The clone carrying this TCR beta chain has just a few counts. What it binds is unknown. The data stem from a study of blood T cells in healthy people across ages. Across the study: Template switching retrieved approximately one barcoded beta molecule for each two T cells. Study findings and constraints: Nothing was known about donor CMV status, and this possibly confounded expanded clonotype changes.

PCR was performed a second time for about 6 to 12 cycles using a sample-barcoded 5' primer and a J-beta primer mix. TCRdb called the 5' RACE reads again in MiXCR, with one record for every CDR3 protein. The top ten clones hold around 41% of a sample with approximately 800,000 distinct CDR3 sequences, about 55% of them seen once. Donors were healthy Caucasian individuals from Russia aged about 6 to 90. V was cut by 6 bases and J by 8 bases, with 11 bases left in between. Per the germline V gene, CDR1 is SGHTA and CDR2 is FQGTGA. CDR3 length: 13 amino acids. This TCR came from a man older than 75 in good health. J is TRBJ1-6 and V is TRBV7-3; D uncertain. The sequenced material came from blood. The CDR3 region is CASSPDGYSPLHF. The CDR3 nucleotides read TGTGCCAGCAGTCCGGACGGCTATTCACCCCTCCACTTT.